One TCR beta chain is described in this entry. Its antigen is not known. This may stem from a read error, because a much larger clone lies one nucleotide away. To make TCR beta libraries, researchers used iRepertoire HTBI primers and Arm-PCR of CDR3 regions. One entry per CDR3 protein results from TCRdb running MiXCR on the multiplex PCR reads. The table shows fewer than 600,000 distinct CDR3 sequences, with approximately 23% occurring only once. In germline, CDR1 is SEHNR, CDR2 FQNEAQ (reference sequence). The CDR3 contains 13 residues. The data were taken from a study of regulatory T cells in long-lasting Graves disease. Study context: Those with persistent Graves' disease had received antithyroid drugs for over 5 years with positive TSH receptor antibodies.

General study findings and limits: There was favoring of TRBV28, TRBJ1-2 and TRBJ2-5 in persistent disease.

Stated time point: persistent/refractory GD, antithyroid drugs over 5 years with positive TRAb. Isolated PBMC RNA provided the starting material for the TCR library. The guidelines of the American Thyroid Association were the basis for diagnosing Graves' disease. Patients of an endocrinology department in Xi'an, China, were included. This TCR derives from a female donor with Graves disease. The rearrangement uses TRBV7-9 and TRBJ1-1; no clear D gene. This sample comprised peripheral blood mononuclear cells (PBMCs), obtained when the disease was refractory, from a patient treated with antithyroid drugs. The CDR3 DNA follows: TGTGCCGGCAGCTTAGAAGTGGGGACTGAAGCTTTCTTT. Translated, it gives CAGSLEVGTEAFF.